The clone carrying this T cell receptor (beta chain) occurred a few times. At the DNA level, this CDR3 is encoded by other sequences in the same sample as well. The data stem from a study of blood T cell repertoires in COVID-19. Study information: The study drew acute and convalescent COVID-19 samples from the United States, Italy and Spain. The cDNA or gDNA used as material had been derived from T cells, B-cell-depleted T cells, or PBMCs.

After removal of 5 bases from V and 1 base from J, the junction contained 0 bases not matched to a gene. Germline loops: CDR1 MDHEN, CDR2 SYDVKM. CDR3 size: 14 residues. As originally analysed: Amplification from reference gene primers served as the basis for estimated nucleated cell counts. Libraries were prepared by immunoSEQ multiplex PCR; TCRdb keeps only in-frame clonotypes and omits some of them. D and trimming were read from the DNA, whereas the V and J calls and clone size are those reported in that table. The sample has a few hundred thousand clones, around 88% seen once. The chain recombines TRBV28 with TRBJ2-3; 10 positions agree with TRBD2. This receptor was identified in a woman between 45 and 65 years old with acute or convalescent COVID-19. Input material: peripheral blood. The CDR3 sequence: CASSLAGGTDTQYF. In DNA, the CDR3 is TGTGCCAGCAGTCTAGCGGGAGGCACAGATACGCAGTATTTT.